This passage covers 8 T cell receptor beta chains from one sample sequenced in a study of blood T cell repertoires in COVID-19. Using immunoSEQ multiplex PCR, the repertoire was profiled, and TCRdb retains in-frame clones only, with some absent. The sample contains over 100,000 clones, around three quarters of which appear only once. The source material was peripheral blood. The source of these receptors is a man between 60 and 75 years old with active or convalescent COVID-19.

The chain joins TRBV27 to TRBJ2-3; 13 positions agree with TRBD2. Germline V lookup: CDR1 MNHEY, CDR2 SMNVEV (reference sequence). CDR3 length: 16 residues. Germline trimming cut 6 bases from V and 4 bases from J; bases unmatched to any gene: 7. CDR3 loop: CASSRTSGSGADTQYF. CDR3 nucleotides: TGTGCCAGCAGCCGGACTAGCGGGAGTGGCGCAGATACGCAGTATTTT.

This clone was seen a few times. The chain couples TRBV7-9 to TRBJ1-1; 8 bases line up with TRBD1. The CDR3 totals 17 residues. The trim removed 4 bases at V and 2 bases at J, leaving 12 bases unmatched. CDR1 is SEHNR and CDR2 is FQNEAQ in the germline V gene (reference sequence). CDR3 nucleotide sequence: TGTGCCAGCAGCTCCTCAGGGGGCTCTACTCCAAACACTGAAGCTTTCTTT. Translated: CASSSSGGSTPNTEAFF. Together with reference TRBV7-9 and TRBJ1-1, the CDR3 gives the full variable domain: DTGVSQNPRHKITKRGQNVTFRCDPISEHNRLYWYRQTLGQGPEFLTYFQNEAQLEKSRLLSDRFSAERPKGSFSTLEIQRTEQGDSAMYLCASSSSGGSTPNTEAFFGQGTRLTVV.

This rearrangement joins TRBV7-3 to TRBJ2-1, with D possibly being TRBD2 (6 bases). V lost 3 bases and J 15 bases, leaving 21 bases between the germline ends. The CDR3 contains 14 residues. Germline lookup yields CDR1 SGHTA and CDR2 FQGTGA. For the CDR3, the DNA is TGTGCCAGCAGCTTGGGCCGAGGGATGAGCGGGTGGTTCTTC. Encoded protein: CASSLGRGMSGWFF. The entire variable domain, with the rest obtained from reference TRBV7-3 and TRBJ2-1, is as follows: GAGVSQTPSNKVTEKGKYVELRCDPISGHTALYWYRQSLGQGPEFLIYFQGTGAADDSGLPNDRFFAVRPEGSVSTLKIQRTERGDSAVYLCASSLGRGMSGWFFGPGTRLTVL.

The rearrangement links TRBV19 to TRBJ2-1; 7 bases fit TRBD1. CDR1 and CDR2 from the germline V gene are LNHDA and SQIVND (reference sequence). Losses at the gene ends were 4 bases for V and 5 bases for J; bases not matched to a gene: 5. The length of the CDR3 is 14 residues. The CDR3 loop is CASSTGTEHNEQFF. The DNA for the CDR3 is TGTGCCAGTAGTACCGGGACAGAACACAATGAGCAGTTCTTC.

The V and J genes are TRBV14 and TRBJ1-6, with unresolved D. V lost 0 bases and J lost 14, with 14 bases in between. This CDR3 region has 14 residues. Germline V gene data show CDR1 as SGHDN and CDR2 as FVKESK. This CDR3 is CASSQDFQAGALHF. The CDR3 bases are TGTGCCAGCAGCCAAGATTTTCAGGCGGGTGCCCTCCACTTT.

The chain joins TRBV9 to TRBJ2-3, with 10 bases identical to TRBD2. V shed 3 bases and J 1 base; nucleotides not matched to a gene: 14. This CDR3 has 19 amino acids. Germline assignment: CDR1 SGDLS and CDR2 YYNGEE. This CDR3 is CASSAVRLAGVWGTDTQYF. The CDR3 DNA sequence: TGTGCCAGCAGCGCGGTGAGGCTAGCGGGAGTCTGGGGCACAGATACGCAGTATTTT.

The CDR3 region has the DNA TGTGCCACCGGGGACAGATTGAACACTGAAGCTTTCTTT. The encoded protein is CATGDRLNTEAFF. This rearrangement joins TRBV6-5 to TRBJ1-1, with TRBD1 identical over 7 bases. CDR1 MNHEY and CDR2 SVGAGI come from the germline V gene. The CDR3 loop spans 13 amino acids. V was clipped by 10 bases and J by 0 bases; unmatched bases: 5.

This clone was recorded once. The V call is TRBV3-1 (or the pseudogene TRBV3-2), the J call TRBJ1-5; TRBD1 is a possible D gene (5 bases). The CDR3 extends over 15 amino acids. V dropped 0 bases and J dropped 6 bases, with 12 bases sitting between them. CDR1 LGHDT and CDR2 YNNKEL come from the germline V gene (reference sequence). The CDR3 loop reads CASSQDQGGAQPQHF. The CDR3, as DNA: TGTGCCAGCAGCCAAGATCAGGGAGGGGCTCAGCCCCAGCATTTT.